This T cell receptor (beta chain) was captured by sequencing in a study of blood T cells in healthy people across ages. Background on the study: Per two T cells, template switching captured roughly one barcoded beta molecule. Study results and caveats: It was held that the diversity estimates obtained from one million T cells were underestimates.

Primers used in a second PCR of about 6 to 11 cycles were a sample-barcoded 5' primer and a J-beta primer mix. TCRdb fed the 5' RACE reads into MiXCR, producing one record per CDR3 protein. Here the sample spans 800,000 to 950,000 distinct CDR3 sequences, just under 30% being singletons. Germline-derived CDR1 and CDR2 are MDHEN and SYDVKM. The CDR3 is made up of 13 amino acids. V gave up 5 bases and J gave up 6 bases, with 13 bases separating them. Healthy Caucasian individuals from Russia aged about 6 to 90 served as donors. Concerning this clonotype itself: Its antigen is unknown.

This same sample was also taken into another study, of T cells of mothers and their children. That investigation notes: The study found slightly higher but non-significant overlap in related versus unrelated mother-child pairs.

The clonotype comes from a woman between 40 and 55 years old in good health. The J gene is TRBJ2-5, the V gene TRBV28; weak D call: TRBD2 (6 bases). Sequenced material: blood. This CDR3 is CASSLGGEKTQYF. CDR3 nucleotide sequence: TGTGCCAGCAGTCTGGGGGGAGAAAAGACCCAGTACTTC.